The 30 T cell receptor beta chains below all came from one sample that was sequenced in a study of CD8 T cells in Susac syndrome. Reverse transcription of roughly 0.5 to 1 ug RNA was performed with random hexamers. MiXCR was run by TCRdb on the immunoSEQ multiplex PCR reads, yielding one entry per CDR3 protein. The top ten hold around 0.093% of the sample, which has 150,000 or so distinct CDR3 sequences, approximately 93% seen once. Sequenced material: CD4+ T cells from PBMCs. These receptors were collected from a human donor with multiple sclerosis.

This clonotype has only one observation. This sequence joins TRBV5-1 and TRBJ2-3, with 7 bases aligning to TRBD1. Trimming removed 4 bases from V and 3 bases from J; junction bases left unmatched: 8. CDR1 is SGHRS and CDR2 is YFSETQ in the germline V gene. This CDR3 contains 15 residues. The CDR3 DNA reads as TGCGCCAGCAGCCCTTTAGGGGGCAGGACAGATACGCAGTATTTT. Its translation: CASSPLGGRTDTQYF.

The CDR3: CASSLGSRQNYGYTF. Here the CDR3 DNA reads TGTGCCAGCAGCTTAGGGAGTAGGCAGAACTATGGCTACACCTTC. The chain links TRBV11-2 to TRBJ1-2; D gene uncertain. Germline V gene lookup returns CDR1 SGHAT and CDR2 FQNNGV. V was clipped by 1 base and J by 2 bases, with 11 bases between them. The CDR3 covers 15 residues.

This chain joins TRBV7-9 and TRBJ2-2, with D unclear. Germline-derived CDR1 and CDR2 are SEHNR and FQNEAQ (reference sequence). This CDR3 comprises 14 residues. The V gene lost 9 bases and the J gene lost 4 bases, with 15 bases spanning the gap. Here the CDR3 reads CASNPLRSTGELFF. The CDR3 region has the DNA TGTGCCAGTAATCCTCTCCGCTCCACCGGGGAGCTGTTTTTT. The full variable domain, rest sourced from reference TRBV7-9 and TRBJ2-2, is DTGVSQNPRHKITKRGQNVTFRCDPISEHNRLYWYRQTLGQGPEFLTYFQNEAQLEKSRLLSDRFSAERPKGSFSTLEIQRTEQGDSAMYLCASNPLRSTGELFFGEGSRLTVL.

V usage is TRBV7-9 and J usage is TRBJ1-2; 8 bases align to TRBD1. Germline CDR1 SEHNR, CDR2 FQNEAQ (reference sequence). CDR3 length: 14 residues. The junction had 5 bases not matched to a gene; V was cut back by 0 bases and J by 8 bases. CDR3 sequence (DNA): TGTGCCAGCAGCTTAGCCGCGGGACAGGAGGGCTACACCTTC. This gives the protein CASSLAAGQEGYTF.

The rearrangement uses TRBV2 and TRBJ1-4; 8 bases fit TRBD1. The CDR3 loop spans 14 amino acids. Germline CDR1 and CDR2: SNHLY and FYNNEI. With 6 bases clipped from V and 7 bases from J, the junction kept 7 bases outside the gene matches. CDR3: CASRQGGTGEKLFF. The CDR3 bases are TGTGCCAGCAGACAGGGGGGAACGGGTGAAAAACTGTTTTTT.

This clonotype occurred a few times. The genes are TRBV28 and TRBJ1-1; no reliable D call. The CDR3 consists of 12 residues. Trimming removed 3 bases at V and 0 bases at J, with 2 bases between. Germline assignment: CDR1 MDHEN and CDR2 SYDVKM. Written as DNA, the CDR3 is TGTGCCAGCAGTTTGCTGAACACTGAAGCTTTCTTT. It specifies CASSLLNTEAFF.

J is TRBJ2-3 and V is TRBV29-1; unclear D gene. This CDR3 comprises 15 residues. V was clipped by 1 base and J by 3 bases, with 14 bases between them. Germline loops: CDR1 SQVTM, CDR2 ANQGSEA. CDR3 amino acids: CSVEVMSGGTDTQYF. The CDR3, as DNA: TGCAGCGTTGAAGTAATGTCGGGCGGAACAGATACGCAGTATTTT.

This clonotype occurred once. The V and J genes are TRBV4-1 and TRBJ2-3; possibly TRBD2 for D (6 bases). In germline, CDR1 is MGHRA, CDR2 YSYEKL. The CDR3 contains 17 residues. V was shortened by 0 bases and J by 0 bases, with 13 bases between the two germline ends. The CDR3 sequence: CASSQDFRGGSTDTQYF. The DNA for the CDR3 is TGCGCCAGCAGCCAAGATTTTCGGGGAGGAAGCACAGATACGCAGTATTTT.

This chain connects TRBV7-3 to TRBJ1-1; D unclear. Trimming took off 2 bases at V and 0 bases at J, with 13 bases between the two ends. Germline V lookup: CDR1 SGHTA, CDR2 FQGTGA. The length of the CDR3 is 16 residues. CDR3 sequence (DNA): TGTGCCAGCAGCTTATCGGCAGGAAGGATGAACACTGAAGCTTTCTTT. It specifies CASSLSAGRMNTEAFF.

The chain uses TRBV28 and TRBJ1-1; a possible D gene is TRBD1 (6 bases). The germline gives CDR1 MDHEN, CDR2 SYDVKM. V was cut by 8 bases and J by 3 bases, with 13 bases left in between. The CDR3 has 13 amino acids. In nucleotides, the CDR3 is TGTGCCAGCCGGACAGCGATTGACACTGAAGCTTTCTTT. Translated, it gives CASRTAIDTEAFF.

This chain connects TRBV5-1 to TRBJ2-6; tentatively, D is TRBD2 (5 bases). Germline CDR1 and CDR2: SGHRS and YFSETQ. The CDR3 contains 18 residues. Trimming stripped 3 bases from V and 0 bases from J, with 16 bases between. In DNA, the CDR3 is TGCGCCAGCAGCTCCCTCGGAGGCGGGTCCTCTGGGGCCAACGTCCTGACTTTC. It translates to CASSSLGGGSSGANVLTF.

The rearrangement joins TRBV19 to TRBJ2-5, with D perhaps TRBD1 (6 bases). The CDR3 has 14 residues. Per the germline V gene, CDR1 is LNHDA and CDR2 is SQIVND (reference sequence). V was clipped by 3 bases and J by 3 bases, with 11 bases between them. CDR3 nucleotides: TGTGCCAGTAGTATCCCAGGGGTTAAAGAGACCCAGTACTTC. This gives the protein CASSIPGVKETQYF. Combining the CDR3 with reference TRBV19 and TRBJ2-5 gives the whole variable domain DGGITQSPKYLFRKEGQNVTLSCEQNLNHDAMYWYRQDPGQGLRLIYYSQIVNDFQKGDIAEGYSVSREKKESFPLTVTSAQKNPTAFYLCASSIPGVKETQYFGPGTRLLVL.

Here the CDR3 DNA reads TGTGCCACCTCTCCGGGCTTAGAGACCCAGTACTTC. Translating it yields CATSPGLETQYF. The J gene is TRBJ2-5, the V gene TRBV6-1; D remains ambiguous. This CDR3 is 12 amino acids long. The V gene's germline CDR1 is MNHNS and CDR2 SASEGT. The V end lost 10 bases, the J end lost 4 bases, and 13 bases lay between the germline ends.

This clonotype came up once. The chain employs TRBV7-2 and TRBJ2-5; unclear D gene. The V gene lost 1 base and the J gene lost 5 bases, with 8 bases spanning the gap. Germline lookup yields CDR1 SGHTA and CDR2 FQGNSA. The CDR3 consists of 13 residues. Here the CDR3 reads CASSLGEGETQYF. DNA for the CDR3: TGTGCCAGCAGCTTAGGAGAAGGGGAGACCCAGTACTTC.

The gene calls are TRBV19 and TRBJ2-3; a possible D gene is TRBD2 (7 bases). The ends were cut back, 6 bases at V and 6 bases at J, with 28 bases in the middle. The CDR3 covers 18 residues. Germline V gene sequence: CDR1 LNHDA, CDR2 SQIVND (reference sequence). The CDR3 region is CASSPRLGLVQGLDTQYF. CDR3 nucleotides: TGTGCCAGTAGCCCACGTCTTGGACTAGTTCAGGGGCTTGATACGCAGTATTTT.

V is TRBV28 and J is TRBJ1-4, with a possible D match to TRBD1 (5 bases). Germline V gene data show CDR1 as MDHEN and CDR2 as SYDVKM. The CDR3 length is 12 residues. V dropped 10 bases and J dropped 7 bases, with 13 bases sitting between them. The CDR3 nucleotides are TGTGCCACCCGAGGGGAAAGTGAAAAACTGTTTTTT. This sequence encodes CATRGESEKLFF.

This sequence joins TRBV3-1 and TRBJ2-1; 7 nucleotides agree with TRBD2. This CDR3 has 13 amino acids. Trimming at V came to 5 bases and at J to 14 bases, leaving 12 bases not matched to a gene. Germline loops: CDR1 LGHDT, CDR2 YNNKEL (reference sequence). In nucleotides, the CDR3 is TGTGCCAGCAGCGGGACCATTAATGGGGGGGAGTTCTTC. Translating it yields CASSGTINGGEFF.

This chain uses TRBV29-1 with TRBJ1-1; 8 bases fit TRBD1. The CDR3 is made up of 12 amino acids. Unmatched junction bases numbered 7, after V lost 8 bases and J lost 5 bases. Looked up from germline, CDR1 is SQVTM and CDR2 is ANQGSEA. In DNA, the CDR3 is TGCAGCACAGGACAGGGACGGACTGAAGCTTTCTTT. Translating it yields CSTGQGRTEAFF.

The chain employs TRBV5-6 and TRBJ2-6; D not certain. V was clipped by 3 bases and J by 3 bases, with 13 bases between them. Germline V gene sequence: CDR1 SGHDT, CDR2 YYEEEE. The CDR3 runs 16 residues. The CDR3 DNA reads TGTGCCAGCAGCTCGCCTAAGGTGGATGGGGCCAACGTCCTGACTTTC. It yields the protein CASSSPKVDGANVLTF.

The chain has TRBV28 and TRBJ1-3; no reliable D call. The CDR3 is 15 amino acids. V dropped 7 bases and J dropped 2 bases, with 15 bases sitting between them. Germline CDR1 and CDR2: MDHEN and SYDVKM. This CDR3 reads CASTLSGGAGNTIYF. The CDR3, as DNA: TGTGCCAGCACCCTCTCGGGCGGGGCTGGAAACACCATATATTTT.

The chain uses TRBV9 and TRBJ2-2; D may be TRBD2 (6 bases). There are 16 residues in the CDR3. V was clipped by 3 bases and J by 4 bases, with 16 bases between them. Germline V gives CDR1 SGDLS, CDR2 YYNGEE. Here the CDR3 DNA reads TGTGCCAGCAGCGCTATGGGACTGGGTTTCACCGGGGAGCTGTTTTTT. Translating it yields CASSAMGLGFTGELFF.

The V gene is TRBV6-5, the J gene TRBJ1-1; unclear D gene. V lost 5 bases and J 0 bases, leaving 7 bases between the germline ends. Germline assignment: CDR1 MNHEY and CDR2 SVGAGI. This CDR3 spans 13 amino acids. CDR3 DNA: TGTGCCAGCAGTACCTCTCTGAACACTGAAGCTTTCTTT. This encodes CASSTSLNTEAFF.

The rearrangement joins TRBV15 to TRBJ2-3, with D hard to call. This CDR3 comprises 12 residues. Germline V gene sequence: CDR1 LNHNV, CDR2 YYDKDF (reference sequence). The ends were cut back, 4 bases at V and 2 bases at J, with 4 bases in the middle. The CDR3 protein is CATSTTTDTQYF. The CDR3 DNA reads as TGTGCCACCAGCACCACCACAGATACGCAGTATTTT.

This chain joins TRBV20-1 and TRBJ2-1, with TRBD2 matching over 8 bases. Germline CDR1 and CDR2: DFQATT and SNEGSKA (reference sequence). The CDR3 contains 14 residues. The CDR3 sequence is CRPTSGSSYNEQFF. The CDR3 DNA reads TGCAGGCCAACTAGCGGCAGCTCCTACAATGAGCAGTTCTTC.

V usage is TRBV10-3 and J usage is TRBJ2-1; 14 bases align to TRBD2. Germline trimming cut 6 bases from V and 5 bases from J; bases unmatched to any gene: 12. The germline V gene encodes CDR1 ENHRY and CDR2 SYGVKD. The CDR3 spans 18 residues. DNA of the CDR3: TGTGCCATCAGCGGCACCTTTGGGACTAGCGGGAGTAACAATGAGCAGTTCTTC. It translates to CAISGTFGTSGSNNEQFF.

The V call is TRBV30, the J call TRBJ2-3; TRBD2 matches at 15 bases. Germline V gene sequence: CDR1 GTSNPN, CDR2 SVGIG (reference sequence). There are 21 residues in the CDR3. V shed 4 bases and J 6 bases; nucleotides not matched to a gene: 23. CDR3 in DNA: TGTGCCTGGACCCCACCCCCGGGACTAGCGGGAGGCCACCTGACACATGATACGCAGTATTTT. Residues: CAWTPPPGLAGGHLTHDTQYF.

The chain couples TRBV7-9 to TRBJ1-1, with D hard to call. The CDR3 extends over 13 amino acids. The V gene's germline CDR1 is SEHNR and CDR2 FQNEAQ (reference sequence). V was pared by 1 base and J by 5 bases, with 8 bases between. CDR3 loop: CASSLDELTEAFF. CDR3 nucleotides: TGTGCCAGCAGCTTAGATGAGCTGACTGAAGCTTTCTTT.

The chain employs TRBV4-1 and TRBJ2-5; D is ambiguous. Per the germline V gene, CDR1 is MGHRA and CDR2 is YSYEKL. This CDR3 region has 13 residues. V was trimmed by 2 bases and J by 4 bases, leaving 8 bases between them. This chain's CDR3 is CASSQWQRETQYF. The CDR3 coding sequence is TGCGCCAGCAGCCAATGGCAGCGAGAGACCCAGTACTTC.

This chain links TRBV25-1 with TRBJ1-1, with a tentative D call TRBD1 (6 bases). Germline CDR1 reads MGHDK; CDR2 reads SYGVNS. V was trimmed by 10 bases and J by 4 bases, leaving 13 bases between them. The CDR3 sequence is 12 residues long. This CDR3 is CATAGESTEAFF. The CDR3 DNA reads as TGTGCCACAGCAGGGGAGAGCACTGAAGCTTTCTTT. Drawing the rest from reference TRBV25-1 and TRBJ1-1, the complete variable domain is EADIYQTPRYLVIGTGKKITLECSQTMGHDKMYWYQQDPGMELHLIHYSYGVNSTEKGDLSSESTVSRIRTEHFPLTLESARPSHTSQYLCATAGESTEAFFGQGTRLTVV.

V usage is TRBV4-1 and J usage is TRBJ2-1; 7 positions match TRBD2. This CDR3 has 14 residues. The germline V gene encodes CDR1 MGHRA and CDR2 YSYEKL. The V segment lost 6 bases and the J segment 6 bases; nucleotides outside the gene matches: 8. In nucleotides, the CDR3 is TGCGCCAGCAGACCGATAGCGGGTGCCAATGAGCAGTTCTTC. Amino acids: CASRPIAGANEQFF.